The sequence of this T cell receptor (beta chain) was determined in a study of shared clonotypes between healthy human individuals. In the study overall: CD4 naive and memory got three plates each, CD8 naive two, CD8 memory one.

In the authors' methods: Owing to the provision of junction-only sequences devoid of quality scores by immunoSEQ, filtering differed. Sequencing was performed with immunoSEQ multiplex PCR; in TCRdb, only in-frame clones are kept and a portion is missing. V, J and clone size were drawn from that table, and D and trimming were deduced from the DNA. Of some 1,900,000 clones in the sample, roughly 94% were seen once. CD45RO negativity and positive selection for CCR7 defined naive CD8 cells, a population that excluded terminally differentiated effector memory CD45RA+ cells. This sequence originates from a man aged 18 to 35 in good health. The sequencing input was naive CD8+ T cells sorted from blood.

The CDR3 region is CASTQAGPGANVLTF. Written as DNA, the CDR3 is TGTGCCAGCACCCAAGCGGGGCCTGGGGCCAACGTCCTGACTTTC. The chain couples TRBV27 to TRBJ2-6; 7 nucleotides line up with TRBD2. The CDR3 contains 15 residues. The ends lost 7 bases at V and 2 bases at J; junction bases unmatched: 5. Germline lookup yields CDR1 MNHEY and CDR2 SMNVEV (reference sequence).